This T cell receptor beta chain was recovered during a study of blood T cell repertoires in COVID-19. Authors' analysis steps: Using reference gene primer amplification, nucleated cell counts were estimated. Method: immunoSEQ multiplex PCR; TCRdb's copy keeps in-frame clones and lacks some. For V, J and clone size, that table is used; D and trimming come from the DNA. The repertoire holds about 55,000 clones, with 75% to 95% as singletons. The CDR3 runs to 17 residues. Germline V CDR1 and CDR2: SGHKS, YYEKEE (reference sequence). The J segment lost 2 bases and the V segment lost 2 bases, leaving 11 bases of the junction unmatched.

The TCR was taken from a human donor with active COVID-19. The donor label of this sample is uncertain. The chain is built from TRBV5-5 and TRBJ2-3; 7 bases fit TRBD1. Sequencing input: peripheral blood. The CDR3: CASSLLITGDITDTQYF. DNA for the CDR3: TGTGCCAGCAGCTTATTAATTACAGGGGATATCACAGATACGCAGTATTTT.